This TCR beta chain was retrieved from a study of identical twins. TCRdb re-called the 5' RACE reads through MiXCR, storing one row per CDR3 protein. The sample lists about 730,000 distinct CDR3 sequences, 21% occurring once. This clonotype has just a few counts. Its target is unknown. Study-wide results and caveats: Cross-sectional statistical analysis was relied on for the conclusions, without the same donors being followed.

V shed 1 base, J shed 6 bases, and the junction held 12 bases outside the gene matches. In germline, CDR1 is GTSNPN, CDR2 SVGIG (reference sequence). The CDR3 has 17 residues. This sample also belongs to another study, concerning T cells expressing NK-cell markers.

Sequencing was performed on PBMCs. This TCR derives from a woman between 18 and 30 years old in good health. The V gene is TRBV30, the J gene TRBJ2-1; TRBD2 matches 10 bases. CDR3 in DNA: TGTGCCTGGAGTGGGATCCCTCTAGCGGGAGATTTCAATGAGCAGTTCTTC. Translating gives CAWSGIPLAGDFNEQFF.